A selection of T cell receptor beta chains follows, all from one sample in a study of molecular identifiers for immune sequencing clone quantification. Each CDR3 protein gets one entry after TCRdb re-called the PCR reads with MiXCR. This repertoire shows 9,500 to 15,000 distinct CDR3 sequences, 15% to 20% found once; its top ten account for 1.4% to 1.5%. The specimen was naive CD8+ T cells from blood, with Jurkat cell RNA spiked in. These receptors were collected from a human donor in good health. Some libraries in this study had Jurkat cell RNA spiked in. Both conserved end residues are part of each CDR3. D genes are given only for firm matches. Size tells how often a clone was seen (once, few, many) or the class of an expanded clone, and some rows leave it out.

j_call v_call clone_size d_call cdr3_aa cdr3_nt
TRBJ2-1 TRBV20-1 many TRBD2 CSASFLAGGEGEQFF TGCAGTGCTTCCTTCTTAGCGGGAGGAGAGGGTGAGCAGTTCTTC
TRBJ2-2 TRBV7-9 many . CASSFMNTGELFF TGTGCCAGCAGCTTCATGAACACCGGGGAGCTGTTTTTT
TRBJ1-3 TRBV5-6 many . CASSLGQVSGNTIYF TGTGCCAGCAGCTTGGGACAGGTCTCTGGAAACACCATATATTTT
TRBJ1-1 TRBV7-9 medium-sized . CASRETPRGRGGTEAFF TGTGCCAGCAGGGAAACCCCCAGGGGCCGGGGGGGCACTGAAGCTTTCTTT
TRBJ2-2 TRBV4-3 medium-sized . CASSQDPGNTGELFF TGCGCCAGCAGCCAAGATCCCGGGAACACCGGGGAGCTGTTTTTT
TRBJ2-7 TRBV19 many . CASRNTGIPYEQYF TGTGCCAGTAGGAATACAGGCATCCCCTACGAGCAGTACTTC
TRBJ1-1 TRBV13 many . CASSLGSAGRRTEAFF TGTGCCAGCAGCTTAGGCTCGGCAGGGCGGCGCACTGAAGCTTTCTTT
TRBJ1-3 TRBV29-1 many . CSVSPTTAGNTIYF TGCAGCGTTAGCCCTACGACAGCTGGAAACACCATATATTTT
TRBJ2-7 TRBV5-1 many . CASSLREGYEEYF TGCGCCAGCAGCTTGAGAGAGGGCTACGAAGAGTACTTC
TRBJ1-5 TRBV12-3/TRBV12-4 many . CATDGEYSNQPQHF TGTGCCACAGATGGAGAATATAGCAATCAGCCCCAGCATTTT
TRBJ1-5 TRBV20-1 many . CSARDFGRTPYSNQPQHF TGCAGTGCTAGAGATTTTGGACGGACCCCCTATAGCAATCAGCCCCAGCATTTT
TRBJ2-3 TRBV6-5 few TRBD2 CASSASTSGTTDTQYF TGTGCCAGCAGTGCATCGACTAGCGGGACTACAGATACGCAGTATTTT
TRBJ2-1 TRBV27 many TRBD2 CASSHTGGLAGGYEQFF TGTGCCAGCAGTCATACTGGGGGACTAGCGGGAGGGTATGAGCAGTTCTTC
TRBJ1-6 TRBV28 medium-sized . CASSRLESSYNSPLHF TGTGCCAGCAGTCGACTGGAGAGCTCCTATAATTCACCCCTCCACTTT
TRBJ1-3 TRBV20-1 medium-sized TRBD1 CSARGQGPSGNTIYF TGCAGTGCTAGGGGACAGGGCCCCTCTGGAAACACCATATATTTT
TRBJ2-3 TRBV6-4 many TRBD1 CASSSPTGIWADTQYF TGTGCCAGCAGTAGCCCGACAGGGATTTGGGCAGATACGCAGTATTTT
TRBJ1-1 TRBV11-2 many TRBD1 CASSSPQGVSGTEAFF TGTGCCAGCAGCTCCCCACAGGGGGTAAGTGGAACTGAAGCTTTCTTT
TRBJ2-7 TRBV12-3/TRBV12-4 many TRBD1 CASRGTGVEQYF TGTGCCAGCAGGGGGACAGGGGTCGAGCAGTACTTC
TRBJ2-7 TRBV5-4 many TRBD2 CASSPTGGHEQYF TGTGCCAGCAGCCCAACGGGGGGGCACGAGCAGTACTTC
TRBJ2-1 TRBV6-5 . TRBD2 CASSPGLAGVNEQFF TGTGCCAGCAGTCCGGGACTAGCGGGAGTTAATGAGCAGTTCTTC
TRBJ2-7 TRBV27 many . CASSWTVSYEQYF TGTGCCAGCAGTTGGACAGTTTCCTACGAGCAGTACTTC
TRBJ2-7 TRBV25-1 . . CASRGGSGGVRAYEQYF TGTGCCAGCAGAGGGGGCTCGGGGGGAGTGAGGGCCTACGAGCAGTACTTC
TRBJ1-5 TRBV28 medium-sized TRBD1 CASSPIEGQGVNQPQHF TGTGCCAGCAGTCCGATAGAGGGACAGGGGGTAAATCAGCCCCAGCATTTT
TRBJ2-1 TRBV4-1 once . CASSQRTSSYIERFF TGCGCCAGCAGCCAGAGGACCAGCTCCTACATTGAGCGGTTCTTC
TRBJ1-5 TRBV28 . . CASTLRGQLSNQPQHF TGTGCCAGCACCCTAAGGGGACAACTTAGCAATCAGCCCCAGCATTTT
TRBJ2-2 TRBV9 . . CASSVTGELFF TGTGCCAGCAGCGTAACCGGGGAGCTGTTTTTT
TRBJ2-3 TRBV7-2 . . CASSLVVIASTDTQYF TGTGCCAGCAGCTTAGTGGTCATTGCAAGCACAGATACGCAGTATTTT
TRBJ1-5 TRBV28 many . CASSFIGGGQPQHF TGTGCCAGCAGTTTTATAGGGGGTGGTCAGCCCCAGCATTTT
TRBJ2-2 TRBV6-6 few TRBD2 CASRWGLAENTGELFF TGTGCCAGCCGCTGGGGACTAGCGGAGAACACCGGGGAGCTGTTTTTT
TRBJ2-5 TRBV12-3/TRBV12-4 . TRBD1 CASSSSGTAQETQHF TGTGCCAGCAGTTCCTCAGGGACAGCCCAGGAGACCCAGCACTTC
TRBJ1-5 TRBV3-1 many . CASSQGSGDFEPQHF TGTGCCAGCAGCCAAGGGTCAGGGGACTTCGAGCCCCAGCATTTT
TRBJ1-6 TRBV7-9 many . CASSPNWGAPDNSPLHF TGTGCCAGCAGCCCCAATTGGGGCGCCCCGGATAATTCACCCCTCCACTTT
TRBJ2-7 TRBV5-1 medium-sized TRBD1 CASSQPGQTYEQYF TGCGCCAGCAGCCAGCCGGGACAGACCTACGAGCAGTACTTC
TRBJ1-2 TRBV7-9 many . CASSLGSYGYTF TGTGCCAGCAGCTTAGGAAGCTATGGCTACACCTTC
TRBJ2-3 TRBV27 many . CASSLFGSSSDTQYF TGTGCCAGCAGTCTTTTCGGGAGTTCGTCAGATACGCAGTATTTT
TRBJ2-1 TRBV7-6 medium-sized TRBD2 CASSPLVRGEVGGPVDEQFF TGTGCCAGCAGCCCACTCGTACGGGGGGAGGTGGGAGGGCCCGTCGATGAGCAGTTCTTC
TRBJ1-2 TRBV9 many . CASSLSRAPNYGYTF TGTGCCAGCAGCCTAAGTAGGGCACCGAACTATGGCTACACCTTC
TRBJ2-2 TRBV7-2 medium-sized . CASSPSGPAGELFF TGTGCCAGCAGCCCTTCCGGTCCAGCCGGGGAGCTGTTTTTT
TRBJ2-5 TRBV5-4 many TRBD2 CASSYIGLARETQYF TGTGCCAGCAGCTACATTGGACTAGCGAGAGAGACCCAGTACTTC
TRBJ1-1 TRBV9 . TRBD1 CASSVGTGGMNTEAFF TGTGCCAGCAGCGTAGGGACAGGGGGGATGAACACTGAAGCTTTCTTT
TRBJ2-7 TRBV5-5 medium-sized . CASSFPDEELNYEQYF TGTGCCAGCAGCTTCCCAGACGAAGAACTGAACTACGAGCAGTACTTC
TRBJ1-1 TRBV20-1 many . CSAHKNDWVIEAFF TGCAGTGCTCACAAGAACGACTGGGTGATTGAAGCTTTCTTT
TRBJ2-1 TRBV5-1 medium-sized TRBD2 CASSLKPGLAGNYNEQFF TGCGCCAGCAGCTTGAAACCGGGACTAGCGGGGAACTACAATGAGCAGTTCTTC
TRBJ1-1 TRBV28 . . CASSPGECRGTEAFF TGTGCCAGCAGCCCGGGGGAGTGCCGGGGCACTGAAGCTTTCTTT
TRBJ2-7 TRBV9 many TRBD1 CASSVGQGTYEQYF TGTGCCAGCAGCGTAGGACAGGGTACCTACGAGCAGTACTTC
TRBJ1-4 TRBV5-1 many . CASSRIGAINNEKLFF TGCGCCAGCAGCAGGATCGGAGCGATAAATAATGAAAAACTGTTTTTT
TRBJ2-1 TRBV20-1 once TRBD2 CSALGGLAGAVSYNEQFF TGCAGTGCTCTAGGAGGACTAGCGGGAGCGGTGTCCTACAATGAGCAGTTCTTC
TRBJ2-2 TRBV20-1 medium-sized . CSASRVRALNTGELFF TGCAGTGCTAGCAGAGTCAGGGCGCTTAACACCGGGGAGCTGTTTTTT
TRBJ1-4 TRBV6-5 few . CASSYSKAATNEKLFF TGTGCCAGCAGTTACTCGAAGGCGGCAACTAATGAAAAACTGTTTTTT
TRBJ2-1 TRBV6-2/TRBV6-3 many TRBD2 CATFSALAGGRDEQFF TGTGCCACCTTCTCCGCCCTAGCGGGAGGTCGGGATGAGCAGTTCTTC